The 23 T cell receptor beta chains given below trace back to one sample, sequenced in a study of blood T cell repertoires in COVID-19 (dated by TCRdb to about 2020). The library was produced with the immunoSEQ multiplex PCR assay. Sourced from immuneACCESS, this table was stored by TCRdb with only in-frame sequences that have V and J called. A share of the clones is absent; for the studies checked, an unresolved V gene accounts for under half, and the remainder has no known explanation. This sample gives about 14,000 clones in total; roughly 82% of them show up just once. The biggest ten clones account for around 24% of the sample. Input material: peripheral blood. The receptors derive from a woman between 50 and 59 years old with active or convalescent COVID-19.

The chain has TRBV30 and TRBJ1-1; no reliable D call. The CDR3 spans 13 residues. Germline V gene data show CDR1 as GTSNPN and CDR2 as SVGIG (reference sequence). The germline V and J ends were trimmed by 3 bases and 5 bases, with 13 bases remaining between them. CDR3 nucleotide sequence: TGTGCCTGGAGACCCATTGTAGAGACTGAAGCTTTCTTT. Protein sequence: CAWRPIVETEAFF.

The chain carries TRBV19 and TRBJ1-5; D uncertain. The CDR3 is made up of 17 amino acids. Looked up from germline, CDR1 is LNHDA and CDR2 is SQIVND (reference sequence). Trimming stripped 5 bases from V and 6 bases from J, with 23 bases between. Written as DNA, the CDR3 is TGTGCCAGTAGTTACCAGGTTCGGAATTATATCGTTCAGCCCCAGCATTTT. As protein: CASSYQVRNYIVQPQHF.

V gene TRBV4-1 combines with J gene TRBJ1-4; 7 bases line up with TRBD1. The germline CDR1 and CDR2 sequences are MGHRA and YSYEKL. The CDR3 spans 14 residues. The V gene end was trimmed by 1 base and the J gene end by 6 bases; junction bases not matched to a gene: 2. CDR3 coding DNA: TGCGCCAGCAGCCAAGTAGGGGGCTATGAAAAACTGTTTTTT. Protein: CASSQVGGYEKLFF.

This chain joins TRBV6-5 and TRBJ2-1; D gene unclear. Trimming pared 9 bases from V and 4 bases from J, leaving 10 bases between. This CDR3 contains 12 residues. Germline V gene lookup returns CDR1 MNHEY and CDR2 SVGAGI. In nucleotides, the CDR3 is TGTGCCAGTGGGTTACAGTACAATGAGCAGTTCTTC. Protein sequence: CASGLQYNEQFF.

Concerning this clone itself: This sample also contains other DNA sequences that code for the same CDR3. This chain connects TRBV5-6 to TRBJ1-6; D unresolved. The CDR3 is made up of 14 amino acids. V was shortened by 0 bases and J by 4 bases, with 5 bases between the two germline ends. Per the germline V gene, CDR1 is SGHDT and CDR2 is YYEEEE. The CDR3 bases are TGTGCCAGCAGCTTGGCAGGTTATAATTCACCCCTCCACTTT. Its protein is CASSLAGYNSPLHF.

The chain is built from TRBV5-1 and TRBJ2-7; TRBD2 matches at 13 bases. Trimming cost V 4 bases and J 4 bases; bases outside gene matches: 5. Germline V gene data show CDR1 as SGHRS and CDR2 as YFSETQ. This CDR3 is built from 15 residues. The CDR3 sequence: CASSTGTSGKYEQYF. CDR3 DNA sequence: TGCGCCAGCAGCACAGGGACTAGCGGGAAGTACGAGCAGTACTTC.

The chain couples TRBV5-1 to TRBJ2-7, with a weak D call TRBD1 (5 bases). Deletions cut 0 bases from V and 4 bases from J, with 11 bases between. There are 14 residues in the CDR3. Germline CDR1 SGHRS, CDR2 YFSETQ. The CDR3 sequence is CASSLGQKNYEQYF. CDR3 DNA: TGCGCCAGCAGCTTGGGACAGAAGAATTACGAGCAGTACTTC.

The chain employs TRBV6-5 and TRBJ1-4; 9 nucleotides align to TRBD1. With 6 bases clipped from V and 8 bases from J, the junction kept 10 bases outside the gene matches. Germline CDR1 MNHEY, CDR2 SVGAGI. The CDR3 spans 15 residues. The CDR3 reads CASSPGTGQSEKLFF. In DNA, the CDR3 is TGTGCCAGCAGCCCCGGGACAGGGCAGTCCGAAAAACTGTTTTTT.

This clone is a singleton in its sample. The chain combines TRBV18 with TRBJ2-7, with 10 nucleotides matching TRBD2. CDR3 size: 15 residues. Germline trimming cut 3 bases from V and 2 bases from J; bases unmatched to any gene: 4. CDR1 KGHSH and CDR2 LQKENI come from the germline V gene. CDR3 amino acids: CASSPTSGETYEQYF. CDR3 DNA sequence: TGTGCCAGCTCACCTACTAGCGGGGAGACCTACGAGCAGTACTTC.

This chain links TRBV5-1 with TRBJ1-4; D is unclear. V lost 0 bases, J lost 8 bases, and 14 bases lay in between. The germline V gene has CDR1 SGHRS and CDR2 YFSETQ. The CDR3 consists of 15 residues. This CDR3 reads CASSLGGRGDEKLFF. As DNA, the CDR3 is TGCGCCAGCAGCTTGGGTGGGCGGGGAGACGAAAAACTGTTTTTT.

The chain's CDR3 is CSVRPGLLSTDTQYF. The CDR3, as DNA: TGCAGCGTACGACCAGGGTTACTAAGCACAGATACGCAGTATTTT. V usage is TRBV29-1 and J usage is TRBJ2-3, with a weak D call TRBD1 (5 bases). Germline CDR1 SQVTM, CDR2 ANQGSEA. The V and J ends lost 6 bases and 0 bases respectively, with 16 bases between them. The CDR3 sequence is 15 residues long.

The J gene is TRBJ2-7, the V gene TRBV3-1 (or the pseudogene TRBV3-2), with 8 bases aligning to TRBD1. CDR1 is LGHDT and CDR2 is YNNKEL in the germline V gene (reference sequence). The V segment lost 4 bases and the J segment 5 bases; nucleotides outside the gene matches: 7. The CDR3 runs to 14 residues. CDR3 loop: CASSPRTGLNEQYF. The DNA for the CDR3 is TGTGCCAGCAGCCCCAGGACAGGGCTCAACGAGCAGTACTTC.

This chain links TRBV27 with TRBJ2-7; TRBD2 might be the D (5 bases). This CDR3 region has 14 residues. Germline loops: CDR1 MNHEY, CDR2 SMNVEV (reference sequence). The V gene lost 0 bases and the J gene lost 8 bases, with 14 bases spanning the gap. The CDR3 protein is CASSLSWRPQKQYF. In DNA form, the CDR3 reads TGTGCCAGCAGTTTATCGTGGAGGCCCCAAAAGCAGTACTTC.

The J gene is TRBJ2-5, the V gene TRBV9, with 9 bases identical to TRBD2. The J segment lost 0 bases and the V segment lost 2 bases, leaving 8 bases of the junction unmatched. Germline V lookup: CDR1 SGDLS, CDR2 YYNGEE. This CDR3 comprises 17 residues. CDR3 in DNA: TGTGCCAGCAGCGTCGGGTCTAGCGGGGAGTACCAAGAGACCCAGTACTTC. It translates to CASSVGSSGEYQETQYF. The full variable domain, rest sourced from reference TRBV9 and TRBJ2-5, is DSGVTQTPKHLITATGQRVTLRCSPRSGDLSVYWYQQSLDQGLQFLIQYYNGEERAKGNILERFSAQQFPDLHSELNLSSLELGDSALYFCASSVGSSGEYQETQYFGPGTRLLVL.

The V call is TRBV5-1, the J call TRBJ2-3, with 7 bases matching TRBD1. The CDR3 contains 16 residues. Unmatched junction bases numbered 9, after V lost 2 bases and J lost 3 bases. Germline V gene data show CDR1 as SGHRS and CDR2 as YFSETQ. The CDR3 DNA reads TGCGCCAGCAGCTTCGGGTGGGACAGTTTTACAGATACGCAGTATTTT. Protein sequence: CASSFGWDSFTDTQYF. The complete variable domain, with remaining parts taken from reference TRBV5-1 and TRBJ2-3, reads KAGVTQTPRYLIKTRGQQVTLSCSPISGHRSVSWYQQTPGQGLQFLFEYFSETQRNKGNFPGRFSGRQFSNSRSEMNVSTLELGDSALYLCASSFGWDSFTDTQYFGPGTRLTVL.

This chain uses TRBV5-1 with TRBJ2-7; the match to TRBD1 covers 9 bases. CDR3 length: 14 amino acids. In germline, CDR1 is SGHRS, CDR2 YFSETQ. J was trimmed by 4 bases and V by 0 bases; bases with no gene match: 2. The CDR3 DNA reads as TGCGCCAGCAGCTTGGCTGGACAGGGGTACGAGCAGTACTTC. Translated: CASSLAGQGYEQYF.

The chain joins TRBV10-3 to TRBJ1-1; the D is unclear. The CDR3 extends over 15 amino acids. V was pared by 0 bases and J by 1 base, with 9 bases between. CDR1 is ENHRY, CDR2 SYGVKD, per germline. CDR3 nucleotide sequence: TGTGCCATCAGTGAGTCGGTGATCAGGAACACTGAAGCTTTCTTT. Translated, it gives CAISESVIRNTEAFF.

The chain is built from TRBV29-1 and TRBJ2-7, with TRBD2 identical over 10 bases. After removal of 2 bases from V and 7 bases from J, the junction contained 8 bases not matched to a gene. This CDR3 comprises 14 residues. The germline gives CDR1 SQVTM, CDR2 ANQGSEA. The CDR3: CSVEKLAGEGEQYF. In DNA, the CDR3 is TGCAGCGTTGAAAAGCTAGCGGGAGAGGGTGAGCAGTACTTC.

CDR3 protein: CASSLGGGNTEAFF. The CDR3 DNA follows: TGTGCCAGCAGCTTAGGCGGGGGGAACACTGAAGCTTTCTTT. The chain carries TRBV11-2 and TRBJ1-1; D possibly corresponds to TRBD1 (5 bases). This CDR3 spans 14 amino acids. CDR1 and CDR2 (germline): SGHAT, FQNNGV. Between the trimmed V and J ends, which lost 1 base and 1 base, there was a span of 7 bases. The full variable domain, its missing parts supplied by reference TRBV11-2 and TRBJ1-1, is EAGVAQSPRYKIIEKRQSVAFWCNPISGHATLYWYQQILGQGPKLLIQFQNNGVVDDSQLPKDRFSAERLKGVDSTLKIQPAKLEDSAVYLCASSLGGGNTEAFFGQGTRLTVV.

This clone is a singleton in its sample. This rearrangement joins TRBV30 to TRBJ1-2; TRBD1 matches at 9 bases. The CDR3 runs to 13 residues. After removal of 3 bases from V and 7 bases from J, the junction contained 6 bases not matched to a gene. Germline loops: CDR1 GTSNPN, CDR2 SVGIG (reference sequence). The CDR3: CAWRDRGLSGYTF. In DNA form, the CDR3 reads TGTGCCTGGAGGGACAGGGGTTTGTCTGGCTACACCTTC.

The V and J genes are TRBV3-1 (or the pseudogene TRBV3-2) and TRBJ2-7; 8 bases fit TRBD2. The CDR3 runs 14 residues. CDR1 and CDR2 from the germline V gene are LGHDT and YNNKEL (reference sequence). V dropped 0 bases and J dropped 7; count of bases not matched to a gene: 5. This CDR3 is CASSQEAGVWEQYF. CDR3 in DNA: TGTGCCAGCAGCCAAGAAGCGGGAGTGTGGGAGCAGTACTTC.

V and J are TRBV30 and TRBJ2-3; TRBD2 matches at 9 bases. The V segment lost 0 bases and the J segment 0 bases; nucleotides outside the gene matches: 1. Germline values: CDR1 GTSNPN, CDR2 SVGIG (reference sequence). The length of the CDR3 is 15 residues. The CDR3 loop is CAWSVAGGSTDTQYF. As DNA, the CDR3 is TGTGCCTGGAGTGTAGCGGGGGGAAGCACAGATACGCAGTATTTT.

This clone was seen only a few times. The genes are TRBV5-4 and TRBJ2-7, with TRBD2 as a possible D gene (5 bases). The CDR3 has 13 amino acids. Trimming pared 1 base from V and 5 bases from J, leaving 10 bases between. CDR1 is SGHNT and CDR2 is YYREEE in the germline V gene (reference sequence). The CDR3 is CASSLRGLHEQYF. CDR3 in DNA: TGTGCCAGCAGCTTGCGAGGGTTACACGAGCAGTACTTC.